The sequence of this T cell receptor (beta chain) was determined in a study of cytomegalovirus exposure and HLA in healthy donors. Primers for the PCR totalled 60 Vbeta and 13 Jbeta. TCRdb's table, derived via immunoSEQ multiplex PCR, lists solely in-frame clones and lacks some. The sample's table shows about 130,000 clones. Looked up from germline, CDR1 is SGHRS and CDR2 is YFSETQ. The CDR3 is made up of 15 amino acids. The ends lost 4 bases at V and 2 bases at J; junction bases unmatched: 9. This chain uses TRBV5-1 with TRBJ2-7; TRBD2 matches 7 bases. The clonotype originates from a woman in her sixties in good health and CMV-seronegative. The sequencing sample was made of PBMCs. CDR3: CASSPAGSGPYEQYF. In nucleotides, the CDR3 is TGCGCCAGCAGCCCCGCTGGTAGCGGGCCCTACGAGCAGTACTTC.